The 13 T cell receptor beta chains below were found in one sample sequenced in a study of blood T cell repertoires in COVID-19. Measured with immunoSEQ multiplex PCR; TCRdb has only the in-frame clones, and not every one. The sample lists roughly 88,000 clones; 85% to 95% were seen once. The sequenced sample was peripheral blood. The receptors stem from a woman in her forties or fifties in a cohort sampled during active COVID-19.

The gene calls are TRBV11-2 and TRBJ2-7, with D maybe TRBD2 (7 bases). V was pared by 4 bases and J by 6 bases, with 19 bases between. CDR1 and CDR2 (germline): SGHAT, FQNNGV. This CDR3 contains 15 residues. CDR3 in DNA: TGTGCCAGCAGCTCGACGAGGGGGAGCGGGGTCGAGCAGTACTTC. It yields the protein CASSSTRGSGVEQYF.

CDR3 DNA: TGTGCCAGCAGCTTATCGGGTGGAGGTACGCAGTATTTT. Protein sequence: CASSLSGGGTQYF. The chain carries TRBV7-9 and TRBJ2-3, with D possibly TRBD2 on 5 matching bases. Between the trimmed V and J ends, which lost 2 bases and 8 bases, there was a span of 11 bases. From germline, CDR1 is SEHNR and CDR2 FQNEAQ (reference sequence). The CDR3 length is 13 residues.

The rearrangement uses TRBV10-3 and TRBJ1-1; TRBD1 might be the D (6 bases). This CDR3 region has 13 residues. Germline assignment: CDR1 ENHRY and CDR2 SYGVKD. V lost 4 bases and J 3 bases, leaving 9 bases between the germline ends. CDR3 nucleotide sequence: TGTGCCATCAGTGGGGGGCTGGACACTGAAGCTTTCTTT. Its protein is CAISGGLDTEAFF.

The chain joins TRBV7-8 to TRBJ1-4, with D maybe TRBD1 (6 bases). This CDR3 comprises 17 residues. Germline-derived CDR1 and CDR2 are SGHVS and FQNEAQ. V shed 4 bases and J shed 7 bases, with 22 bases lying between them. Written as DNA, the CDR3 is TGTGCCAGCAGCTCTCGACAGGCCAACTCACCCCGTGAAAAACTGTTTTTT. Its protein product is CASSSRQANSPREKLFF.

The J gene is TRBJ2-7, the V gene TRBV7-8; D may be TRBD1 (6 bases). The germline V gene has CDR1 SGHVS and CDR2 FQNEAQ. This CDR3 has 15 amino acids. Trimming took off 2 bases at V and 4 bases at J, with 15 bases between the two ends. Here the CDR3 reads CASSLRPGEPYEQYF. CDR3 nucleotide sequence: TGTGCCAGCAGCTTAAGGCCAGGGGAGCCGTACGAGCAGTACTTC.

The chain employs TRBV12-3 or TRBV12-4 and TRBJ2-5; the match to TRBD1 covers 8 bases. V was clipped by 6 bases and J by 3 bases; unmatched bases: 3. The CDR3 is made up of 13 amino acids. DNA of the CDR3: TGTGCCAGCAGGGACAGGGTGGAAGAGACCCAGTACTTC. Amino acid sequence: CASRDRVEETQYF.

The chain carries TRBV28 and TRBJ2-7, with D possibly TRBD1 on 5 matching bases. CDR1 and CDR2 from the germline V gene are MDHEN and SYDVKM. The CDR3 has 14 residues. With 3 bases removed from V and 2 bases from J, the gap between germline ends came to 11 bases. The CDR3 sequence: CASSLIGHTYEQYF. The CDR3 coding sequence is TGTGCCAGCAGTTTGATAGGACACACCTACGAGCAGTACTTC.

This clone occurred once. The V call is TRBV6-1, the J call TRBJ2-1; 10 nucleotides agree with TRBD2. CDR1 is MNHNS and CDR2 is SASEGT in the germline V gene. CDR3 length: 20 residues. With 2 bases clipped from V and 0 bases from J, the junction kept 13 bases outside the gene matches. CDR3 residues: CASSERASGGLLSSYNEQFF. In nucleotides, the CDR3 is TGTGCCAGCAGTGAAAGGGCTAGCGGGGGACTCCTTTCCTCCTACAATGAGCAGTTCTTC.

The genes are TRBV10-3 and TRBJ1-1; maybe TRBD1 (6 bases). The ends were cut back, 3 bases at V and 11 bases at J, with 13 bases in the middle. This CDR3 is 12 amino acids long. Germline CDR1 ENHRY, CDR2 SYGVKD. The chain's CDR3 is CAISDTTGWAFF. CDR3 nucleotides: TGTGCCATCAGTGACACCACAGGGTGGGCTTTCTTT.

This chain uses TRBV27 with TRBJ1-3; the D is unclear. Trimming removed 5 bases at V and 0 bases at J, with 8 bases between. This CDR3 region has 14 residues. Per the germline V gene, CDR1 is MNHEY and CDR2 is SMNVEV (reference sequence). For the CDR3, the DNA is TGTGCCAGCAGTCTCACGGTCTCTGGAAACACCATATATTTT. The encoded protein is CASSLTVSGNTIYF.

In its sample, this clone was seen once. The V call is TRBV4-1, the J call TRBJ1-1, with 9 nucleotides matching TRBD1. The CDR3 is 16 residues long. Germline values: CDR1 MGHRA, CDR2 YSYEKL. Germline trimming cut 5 bases from V and 3 bases from J; bases unmatched to any gene: 10. The CDR3 DNA follows: TGCGCCAGCAGCTACGGACAGGGGAGTCGGTACACTGAAGCTTTCTTT. It encodes CASSYGQGSRYTEAFF.

This sequence joins TRBV10-3 and TRBJ2-3; 9 bases are a match to TRBD2. The V and J ends lost 4 bases and 4 bases, in that order; junction bases with no gene match: 9. The CDR3 is made up of 16 amino acids. Germline V gives CDR1 ENHRY, CDR2 SYGVKD. CDR3 DNA: TGTGCCATCAGTGGAACCATAGCGGGGGAGGCAGATACGCAGTATTTT. Its translation: CAISGTIAGEADTQYF.

The J gene is TRBJ2-7, the V gene TRBV7-9, with D maybe TRBD2 (5 bases). There are 14 residues in the CDR3. Germline values: CDR1 SEHNR, CDR2 FQNEAQ (reference sequence). Trimming left V 5 bases short and J 3 bases short, with 14 bases between. The CDR3 nucleotides read TGTGCCAGCAGCGTCCAAGCGGCTGACTACGAGCAGTACTTC. Residues: CASSVQAADYEQYF.